Below, one T cell receptor (beta chain) is given with its context. The data stem from a study of blood T cell repertoires in COVID-19. Study information: Some COVID-19 samples were acute and others convalescent; all came from the United States, Italy and Spain. T cells, B-cell-depleted T cells, or PBMCs supplied cDNA or gDNA.

As originally analysed: Counts of nucleated cells, estimated from reference gene primer amplification, were obtained. Clones were read by immunoSEQ multiplex PCR, and TCRdb kept only the in-frame ones, dropping some. V, J and clone size were drawn from that table, and D and trimming were deduced from the DNA. The profile shows 300,000 to 400,000 clones, about nine tenths of them singletons. CDR1 and CDR2 from the germline V gene are LGHDT and YNNKEL (reference sequence). V dropped 4 bases and J dropped 7 bases, with 16 bases sitting between them. This CDR3 is 14 amino acids long. Patients of the Seattle cohort, enrolled during active infection, were followed longitudinally.

The chain combines TRBV3-1 (or the pseudogene TRBV3-2) with TRBJ1-1; the D is unclear. The receptor comes from a woman aged 30 to 39 with COVID-19, enrolled during active disease. The sample taken for sequencing was peripheral blood. CDR3 sequence (DNA): TGTGCCAGCAGCCCTCCGGGATCAGTCTTTGAAGCTTTCTTT. As protein: CASSPPGSVFEAFF.